The present T cell receptor (beta chain) was sequenced within a study of shared clonotypes between healthy human individuals. Study background: Each donor's CD8 memory used one plate, CD8 naive two, each CD4 subset three. The study's findings and limits: The study found lower generation probabilities in non-shared clonotypes than in those shared by all four donors. Only blood was sampled; tissue repertoires likely differ.

J was trimmed by 8 bases and V by 3 bases; bases with no gene match: 6. The germline V gene has CDR1 MDHEN and CDR2 SYDVKM. The CDR3 loop spans 15 amino acids. Naive CD8 isolation took CD45RO-negative cells positively selected for CCR7 and excluded terminally differentiated effector memory CD45RA+ cells. On sorted subsets, replicate PCRs used 200 to 250 ng DNA, or 25,000 to 35,000 T cell genomes. Profiling relied on immunoSEQ multiplex PCR, and the TCRdb table lists in-frame clones only, not all of them. The sample holds some 1,900,000 clones, about 94% seen once. On this clone itself: Its antigen is unidentified.

Sequenced: naive CD8+ T cells sorted from blood. This chain joins TRBV28 and TRBJ1-4, with 10 bases identical to TRBD1. This TCR came from a man younger than 35 in good health. CDR3 sequence (DNA): TGTGCCAGCAGTTTTCGACAGGGGGCAGGCGAAAAACTGTTTTTT. It codes for CASSFRQGAGEKLFF.